The present TCR beta chain was sequenced within a study of T cells after yellow fever vaccination (dated by TCRdb to between 2017 and 2020). For the wider study: The SMART-Seq v4 Ultra Low Input RNA kit was used to prepare libraries from fractions with low cell numbers. Bulk TCR alpha and beta repertoires were sequenced longitudinally to track T-cell clones before and after primary and booster YFV17D yellow fever vaccination. Two healthy male donors made up the cohort, one aged 18 to 30 years and the other aged 30 to 39 years. Blood samples were taken at several timepoints before and after primary and secondary immunization, and bulk PBMC replicates and cell subsets were isolated.

General conclusions and limits of the study: Only two donors were included in the study, so the extent to which the findings can be generalized is limited. A small share of clonotypes was detected in both CD4 and CD8 compartments, with the overlap likely arising from convergent recombination. Most clones expanded after primary vaccination were re-detected after the booster (almost 97% of CD4 and around 86% of CD8), suggesting broad memory maintenance. Compared with the primary T-cell response, the secondary T-cell response was faster but weaker, reaching its peak on day 5 rather than on day 15. Computational filtering was required because FACS-sorted repertoires could contain abundant contaminating clonotypes from the bulk population.

This clonotype was counted between two and nine times. What this receptor recognizes is not known. No base quality information exists; no much larger clone differs at one position. The treatment or condition label of this sample denotes: live attenuated yellow fever vaccine strain. At every blood-draw timepoint, two biological replicates of bulk PBMCs were collected. A standard Ficoll-Paque protocol was used to isolate PBMCs from peripheral blood. RNA was extracted with TriZol from bulk PBMCs, CD4 and CD8 fractions, and dextramer-positive and dextramer-negative fractions. TCR cDNA was synthesized by 5'RACE template switching, which introduced a universal primer site and unique molecular identifiers. Priming of cDNA synthesis was performed from both the TCR alpha and TCR beta constant segments. Two PCR steps were used to amplify libraries, with sample barcodes and sequencing adapters being added in the second step. Sequencing of the libraries was done on either Illumina HiSeq 2500 (2x100 bp) or NovaSeq (2x150 bp). The authors' analysis ran thus. Reads were demultiplexed and collapsed into UMI consensus sequences with MIGEC, and V(D)J alignment was performed with MiXCR. Clonotypes responding to the vaccine were identified with edgeR on replicate PBMC samples, with the criteria of FDR below 0.01 and a log2 fold change above 5 up to day 15. Bulk clonotypes were assigned CD4 or CD8 identity according to which sequenced CD4 or CD8 repertoire held them at higher abundance. Starting from the raw public reads, TCRdb applied fastp trimming at Q25, assembled clones with MiXCR and retained in-frame beta chains. Here each entry gathers all rows of one CDR3 protein and keeps the most common genes and DNA. These V and J calls are TCRdb output, not the study's own analysis. This sample has about 630,000 distinct CDR3 sequences in its table, and about 12% of those were observed once. The ten largest clones represent under 15% of the sample.

The CDR3 measures 18 amino acids from cysteine to phenylalanine. CDR3 DNA only is kept here, 54 bases in frame from base 1. Taken from the germline V gene, the CDR1 and CDR2 loops are SGDLS and YYNGEE. Relative to germline, V is missing 2 bases and J is missing 4 bases, with 7 bases of the junction outside any gene match. The chain is assembled from TRBV9 and TRBJ2-2; 14 bases in between match TRBD2. The TCR comes from a man aged 30-40 years who received the YFV17D yellow fever vaccine. Material: PBMCs, obtained on the day of the yellow fever booster vaccination. The CDR3: CASSVRGLAGVGTGELFF. The DNA is TGTGCCAGCAGCGTGCGGGGACTAGCGGGAGTTGGCACCGGGGAGCTGTTTTTT. Beyond the CDR3, the reference TRBV9 and TRBJ2-2 genes provide the residues; the full variable domain reads: DSGVTQTPKHLITATGQRVTLRCSPRSGDLSVYWYQQSLDQGLQFLIQYYNGEERAKGNILERFSAQQFPDLHSELNLSSLELGDSALYFCASSVRGLAGVGTGELFFGEGSRLTVL.